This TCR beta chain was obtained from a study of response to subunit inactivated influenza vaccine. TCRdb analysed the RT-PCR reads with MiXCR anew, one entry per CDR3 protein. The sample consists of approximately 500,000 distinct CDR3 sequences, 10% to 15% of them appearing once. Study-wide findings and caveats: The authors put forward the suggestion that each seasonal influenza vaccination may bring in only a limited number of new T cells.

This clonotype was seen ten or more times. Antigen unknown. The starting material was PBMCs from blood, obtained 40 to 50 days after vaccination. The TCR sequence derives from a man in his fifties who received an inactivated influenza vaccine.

The CDR3 loop reads CSAREAQGGLLNSPLHF. The CDR3 DNA is TGCAGTGCTAGAGAGGCACAGGGGGGCCTGTTGAATTCACCCCTCCACTTT. The rearrangement links TRBV20-1 to TRBJ1-6; 8 bases align to TRBD1. V shed 0 bases and J 7 bases; nucleotides not matched to a gene: 11. CDR1 DFQATT and CDR2 SNEGSKA come from the germline V gene (reference sequence). The CDR3 runs 17 residues.